The source of this T cell receptor (beta chain) is a study of cytomegalovirus exposure and HLA in healthy donors. Background on the study: Among the approximately 400 donors who were genotyped, about 86% fell in the genetic ancestry cluster that is associated with self-reported Caucasian donors.

Concerning this clone: Its antigen is not known.

Study observations and caveats: Most CMV-associated TCR beta chains appeared HLA-restricted in a later analysis.

It was healthy bone marrow donors who served as donors. Researchers ran the PCR with 60 Vbeta and 13 Jbeta primers. Sequencing was performed with immunoSEQ multiplex PCR; in TCRdb, only in-frame clones are kept and a portion is missing. In the table there are about 120,000 clones, 75% of which are singletons. The clonotype was recovered from a middle-aged woman in good health and CMV-seropositive. The sample was PBMCs.

This chain's CDR3 is CAISGRARDQTETQYF. CDR3 coding DNA: TGTGCCATCAGTGGGAGGGCGAGGGACCAAACAGAGACCCAGTACTTC. The chain couples TRBV10-3 to TRBJ2-5; TRBD2 might be the D (6 bases). The CDR3 extends over 16 amino acids. Trimming cost V 4 bases and J 4 bases, with 19 bases left between them. Germline V gene data show CDR1 as ENHRY and CDR2 as SYGVKD.